Following are 9 T cell receptor beta chains from one sample sequenced in a study of somatic mutations in cytotoxic T cells in rheumatoid arthritis. Assay: immunoSEQ multiplex PCR; the TCRdb copy retains only in-frame clones and omits some. The table includes 10,000 to 13,000 clones, 65% to 80% detected once. Material: CD8+ T cells sorted from blood. The receptors derive from an adult with rheumatoid arthritis.

This clone was seen a single time. This chain uses TRBV28 with TRBJ1-5, with D maybe TRBD1 (6 bases). Deletions cut 5 bases from V and 7 bases from J, with 21 bases between. The CDR3 sequence is 16 residues long. Per germline, CDR1 MDHEN and CDR2 SYDVKM. CDR3: CASSPSGGGRAQPQHF. CDR3 in DNA: TGTGCCAGCAGTCCTAGCGGAGGGGGAAGAGCGCAGCCCCAGCATTTT.

The V gene is TRBV28, the J gene TRBJ1-2, with unresolved D. CDR3 length: 15 amino acids. Trimming removed 3 bases from V and 4 bases from J, with 15 bases in between. Germline V lookup: CDR1 MDHEN, CDR2 SYDVKM. CDR3 bases: TGTGCCAGCAGTTTCCCCCGATTTGGAGGCTATGGCTACACCTTC. This gives the protein CASSFPRFGGYGYTF.

The chain links TRBV5-6 to TRBJ1-2; D is possibly TRBD1 (5 bases). The CDR3 is 16 residues long. V was cut by 4 bases and J by 0 bases, with 16 bases left in between. The germline gives CDR1 SGHDT, CDR2 YYEEEE. This CDR3 is CASSPRGGITNYGYTF. The CDR3 DNA sequence: TGTGCCAGCAGCCCCCGTGGGGGTATAACTAACTATGGCTACACCTTC.

The rearrangement uses TRBV4-2 and TRBJ2-5; D perhaps matches TRBD2 (5 bases). Germline V gene sequence: CDR1 LGHNA, CDR2 YNFKEQ. Trimming took 0 bases from V and 4 from J, leaving 15 bases between them. CDR3 length: 16 amino acids. CDR3 loop: CASSQDSDSLGETQYF. The CDR3 nucleotides are TGTGCCAGCAGCCAAGATTCGGACTCTCTGGGAGAGACCCAGTACTTC.

This clone is judged large. The genes are TRBV6-1 and TRBJ2-7; tentatively, D is TRBD2 (5 bases). From germline, CDR1 is MNHNS and CDR2 SASEGT. This CDR3 contains 14 residues. V was trimmed by 8 bases and J by 4 bases, leaving 18 bases between them. The CDR3 loop is CASWNLRERYEQYF. As DNA, the CDR3 is TGTGCCAGCTGGAACCTAAGGGAGAGGTACGAGCAGTACTTC.

This clone showed up just a few times. V gene TRBV28 combines with J gene TRBJ1-4; 11 bases align to TRBD1. This CDR3 has 14 residues. Germline V lookup: CDR1 MDHEN, CDR2 SYDVKM. V was clipped by 5 bases and J by 7 bases; unmatched bases: 3. The CDR3 loop is CASSRDRGSEKLFF. The CDR3 region has the DNA TGTGCCAGCAGTCGGGACAGGGGGAGTGAAAAACTGTTTTTT.

The V call is TRBV11-1, the J call TRBJ2-2, with D unresolved. The CDR3 spans 12 residues. With 1 base removed from V and 6 bases from J, the gap between germline ends came to 3 bases. Germline assignment: CDR1 SGHAT and CDR2 FQDESV (reference sequence). CDR3 amino acids: CASSLGPGELFF. The CDR3 DNA is TGTGCCAGCAGCTTAGGACCCGGGGAGCTGTTTTTT.

This clone was observed a few times. V and J are TRBV4-1 and TRBJ1-2; 7 bases fit TRBD1. The germline V gene has CDR1 MGHRA and CDR2 YSYEKL. J was trimmed by 4 bases and V by 1 base; bases with no gene match: 3. The CDR3 runs 14 residues. CDR3 DNA: TGCGCCAGCAGCCAAGGCAGGGGGATCTATGGCTACACCTTC. Its translation is CASSQGRGIYGYTF.

The J gene is TRBJ2-6, the V gene TRBV27, with 11 positions matching TRBD1. Germline V gives CDR1 MNHEY, CDR2 SMNVEV (reference sequence). The CDR3 totals 19 residues. V gave up 6 bases and J gave up 3 bases; unmatched junction bases: 13. This CDR3 is CASSPIPGQGGFGANVLTF. CDR3 bases: TGTGCCAGCAGCCCGATTCCGGGACAGGGGGGATTTGGGGCCAACGTCCTGACTTTC. The full variable domain, completed using reference TRBV27 and TRBJ2-6, is EAQVTQNPRYLITVTGKKLTVTCSQNMNHEYMSWYRQDPGLGLRQIYYSMNVEVTDKGDVPEGYKVSRKEKRNFPLILESPSPNQTSLYFCASSPIPGQGGFGANVLTFGAGSRLTVL.